The next 7 T cell receptor beta chains were all read from a single sample in a study of blood T cell repertoires in COVID-19. The method was immunoSEQ multiplex PCR; TCRdb's version includes in-frame clones alone and lacks a portion of them. The sample has some 120,000 clones, approximately 85% seen once. Sequenced sample: peripheral blood. Source of these receptors: a human donor in a cohort sampled during active COVID-19.

The genes are TRBV6-1 and TRBJ2-7; the D gene is possibly TRBD1 (7 bases). Germline CDR1 reads MNHNS; CDR2 reads SASEGT. CDR3 length: 15 residues. V was clipped by 3 bases and J by 2 bases, with 14 bases between them. The chain's CDR3 is CASSEGRGRTYEQYF. The CDR3 nucleotides are TGTGCCAGCAGTGAGGGCAGGGGGAGGACCTACGAGCAGTACTTC.

The chain combines TRBV5-5 with TRBJ2-3, with 7 bases matching TRBD2. CDR1 is SGHKS and CDR2 is YYEKEE in the germline V gene (reference sequence). Trimming at V came to 1 base and at J to 0 bases, leaving 5 bases not matched to a gene. This CDR3 is built from 16 residues. In DNA, the CDR3 is TGTGCCAGCAGCTTGTCCGGGACTACTAGCACAGATACGCAGTATTTT. As protein: CASSLSGTTSTDTQYF. The whole variable domain, remainder taken from reference TRBV5-5 and TRBJ2-3, is DAGVTQSPTHLIKTRGQQVTLRCSPISGHKSVSWYQQVLGQGPQFIFQYYEKEERGRGNFPDRFSARQFPNYSSELNVNALLLGDSALYLCASSLSGTTSTDTQYFGPGTRLTVL.

This chain connects TRBV27 to TRBJ2-3; 10 bases map to TRBD2. The CDR3 contains 18 residues. The junction had 14 bases not matched to a gene; V was cut back by 4 bases and J by 4 bases. Germline CDR1 MNHEY, CDR2 SMNVEV (reference sequence). The CDR3 protein is CASSWVTSGIPGADTQYF. Written as DNA, the CDR3 is TGTGCCAGCAGTTGGGTCACTAGCGGGATACCAGGCGCAGATACGCAGTATTTT.

The chain uses TRBV6-2 or TRBV6-3 and TRBJ2-3; 8 bases match TRBD1. The CDR3 runs to 15 residues. Unmatched junction bases numbered 8, after V lost 5 bases and J lost 4 bases. Germline V lookup: CDR1 MNHEY, CDR2 SVGEGT. CDR3 coding DNA: TGTGCCAGCAGTCCCCAGGGGGCTGGTGCAGATACGCAGTATTTT. This sequence encodes CASSPQGAGADTQYF.

The gene calls are TRBV11-2 and TRBJ1-2; perhaps TRBD1 as D (6 bases). The CDR3 length is 12 residues. CDR1 is SGHAT and CDR2 is FQNNGV in the germline V gene. With 5 bases removed from V and 4 bases from J, the gap between germline ends came to 8 bases. Written as DNA, the CDR3 is TGTGCCAGCAGCGACAGGCCCTATGGCTACACCTTC. This gives the protein CASSDRPYGYTF.

The chain is built from TRBV10-2 and TRBJ2-7, with a weak D call TRBD2 (5 bases). Trimming removed 6 bases at V and 5 bases at J, with 20 bases between. The CDR3 runs to 15 residues. Germline-derived CDR1 and CDR2 are WSHSY and SAAADI. In DNA form, the CDR3 reads TGCGCCAGCAGCCGGCTTGGAAGAGCGGTGGACGAGCAGTACGTC. This gives the protein CASSRLGRAVDEQYV.

The CDR3 is CASSLAVGLADNEQFF. The CDR3 bases are TGTGCCAGCAGCTTAGCGGTGGGACTAGCGGACAATGAGCAGTTCTTC. The chain is built from TRBV7-2 and TRBJ2-1; 11 bases map to TRBD2. Unmatched junction bases numbered 3, after V lost 0 bases and J lost 5 bases. The length of the CDR3 is 16 residues. Germline-derived CDR1 and CDR2 are SGHTA and FQGNSA.